One sample yielded the 30 T cell receptor beta chains listed below, sequenced in a study of tissue T cells after allogeneic stem cell transplantation. TCRdb keeps only in-frame clones here, not all; method: immunoSEQ multiplex PCR. The table lists more than 1,000 clones, around 45% of them singletons. Time point given: mouse harvest day 14 after allogeneic transplant. Mouse grafts combined 10^7 T-cell-depleted bone marrow cells with 10^6 splenic CD5+ T cells. The material sequenced was gut tissue. The receptors come from a female BALB/c mouse given C57BL/6 T cells with graft-versus-host disease after an allogeneic hematopoietic cell transplant.

A remark on this clone: The gene names here belong to mouse. The CDR3 end lies 1 residue beyond the end of the read and is filled in from the germline J gene. V and J are TRBV26 and TRBJ2-4; TRBD1 is a possible D gene (5 bases). Germline CDR1 reads KGHPV; CDR2 reads FQNQEV (reference sequence). The CDR3 sequence is 11 residues long. Trimming removed 5 bases at V and 6 bases at J, with 6 bases between. CDR3 in amino acids: CASSEGNTLYF. The CDR3 bases that were read are TGTGCCAGCAGTGAGGGGAACACCTTGTAC.

Concerning this clone itself: Gene labels here are mouse ones. The observed sequence ends 1 residue before the CDR3 terminus, with the missing tail filled in from the germline J gene. This chain joins TRBV20 and TRBJ1-5; TRBD1 matches at 7 bases. Germline lookup yields CDR1 GFQATS and CDR2 STVNSAI. The CDR3 contains 15 residues. V lost 2 bases, J lost 1 base, and 5 bases stayed unmatched. CDR3 DNA, as far as it was read: TGTGGTGCTAGGAGACAGGGAGGAAACAACCAGGCTCCGCTT. Protein product: CGARRQGGNNQAPL. The entire CDR3 reads CGARRQGGNNQAPLF.

In its sample, this clone was seen once. Gene and germline names: mouse. The CDR3 is cut off 1 residue early in the read; its end comes from the germline J gene. The V gene is TRBV20, the J gene TRBJ1-1; D unclear. The CDR3 length is 13 residues. The V gene lost 1 base and the J gene lost 0 bases, with 6 bases spanning the gap. Germline CDR1 reads GFQATS; CDR2 reads STVNSAI. The CDR3: CGARGAANTEVFF. The sequenced CDR3 bases are TGTGGTGCTAGGGGGGCAGCAAACACAGAAGTCTTC.

As for this clone: Gene and germline names: mouse. The sequence runs out 1 residue before the end of the CDR3; the remainder is reconstructed from the germline J gene. V is TRBV26 and J is TRBJ1-5; 9 bases match TRBD1. V gave up 4 bases and J gave up 3 bases; unmatched junction bases: 1. Germline V gene sequence: CDR1 KGHPV, CDR2 FQNQEV (reference sequence). CDR3 length: 14 residues. The CDR3 is CASSPGQGNQAPLF. The covered CDR3 bases are TGTGCCAGCAGTCCGGGACAGGGCAACCAGGCTCCGCTT. Together with reference TRBV26 and TRBJ1-5, the CDR3 gives the full variable domain: NSKVIQTPRYLVKGQGQKAKMRCIPEKGHPVVFWYQQNKNNEFKFLINFQNQEVLQQIDMTEKRFSAECPSNSPCSLEIQSSEAGDSALYLCASSPGQGNQAPLFGEGTRLSVL.

Turning to this clone: Mouse gene names apply. The read stops 1 residue short of the end of the CDR3; the missing end is completed from the germline J gene. The J gene is TRBJ2-4, the V gene TRBV13-3, with D perhaps TRBD1 (6 bases). CDR1 is NNHDY and CDR2 is SYVADS in the germline V gene. The CDR3 consists of 14 residues. With 4 bases removed from V and 0 bases from J, the gap between germline ends came to 9 bases. CDR3 residues: CASSLDSSQNTLYF. CDR3 DNA (partial): TGTGCCAGCAGTCTGGACAGTAGTCAAAACACCTTGTAC.

This clone was observed a single time. The gene names given are mouse names. The CDR3 extends 1 residue past the end of the read, so its final part is completed from the germline J gene. The gene calls are TRBV3 and TRBJ2-1; 9 nucleotides match TRBD1. Germline lookup yields CDR1 SNHLY and CDR2 FYNGKV (reference sequence). V lost 5 bases and J lost 0; bases outside the gene matches: 2. CDR3 length: 15 residues. The DNA read from the CDR3 is TGTGCCAGCAGCGTGGGACAGGGTAACTATGCTGAGCAGTTC. It specifies CASSVGQGNYAEQF. The full CDR3 protein is CASSVGQGNYAEQFF. The whole variable domain, filled in from reference TRBV3 and TRBJ2-1, reads GPKVLQIPSHQIIDMGQMVTLNCDPVSNHLYFYWYKQILGQQMEFLVNFYNGKVMEKSKLFKDQFSVERPDGSYFTLKIQPTALEDSAVYFCASSVGQGNYAEQFFGPGTRLTVL.

Comments on this clone: All gene names here are mouse names. The sequenced fragment ends 1 residue before the CDR3 boundary, so the rest is inferred from the germline J gene. The chain recombines TRBV26 with TRBJ2-1; 10 bases align to TRBD1. This CDR3 is 16 amino acids long. The junction had 2 bases not matched to a gene; V was cut back by 2 bases and J by 1 base. Germline-derived CDR1 and CDR2 are KGHPV and FQNQEV (reference sequence). The CDR3 region is CASSLGQGGNYAEQFF. The CDR3 bases that were read are TGTGCCAGCAGTCTGGGACAGGGGGGGAACTATGCTGAGCAGTTC.

Concerning this clone: The genes are named according to mouse. The read falls 1 residue short of the CDR3 end, and the missing part is taken from the germline J gene. This sequence joins TRBV12-1 and TRBJ2-3; possible D gene TRBD2, 7 bases. Germline V gene sequence: CDR1 SGHSN, CDR2 HYEKVE. With 0 bases removed from V and 4 bases from J, the gap between germline ends came to 13 bases. The length of the CDR3 is 15 residues. Incomplete CDR3 DNA: TGTGCCAGCTCTCTCGGGTGGGGGGCGCCAGAAACGCTGTAT. This encodes CASSLGWGAPETLY. The full CDR3 is CASSLGWGAPETLYF.

This clone appeared a few times. The germline and genes are mouse ones. CDR3 DNA, as far as it was read: TGTGCAAGCAGAGCTTACACAGGGGGAAATGAACAGTAC. Translated, it gives CASRAYTGGNEQY. The complete CDR3 reads CASRAYTGGNEQYF. The chain employs TRBV16 and TRBJ2-7, with 8 bases fitting TRBD1. The read falls 1 residue short of the CDR3 end, and the missing part is taken from the germline J gene. The germline V gene encodes CDR1 SGHSA and CDR2 FRNQAP. V dropped 6 bases and J dropped 5; count of bases not matched to a gene: 9. The CDR3 sequence is 14 residues long.

Of note for this clone: With a much larger clone just one base away, this may be a read error. The gene symbols are mouse symbols. The read falls 1 residue short of the CDR3 end, and the missing part is taken from the germline J gene. The chain employs TRBV12-1 and TRBJ2-7, with D perhaps TRBD1 (7 bases). Trimming left V 0 bases short and J 0 bases short, with 8 bases between. The CDR3 runs to 14 residues. CDR1 is SGHSN and CDR2 is HYEKVE in the germline V gene. Partial CDR3 DNA: TGTGCCAGCTCTCTCGAGGGGGCCTCCTATGAACAGTAC. Translation gives CASSLEGASYEQY. The complete CDR3 protein is CASSLEGASYEQYF.

A few counts support this clone. Each gene name is a mouse one. The sequence runs out 1 residue before the end of the CDR3; the remainder is reconstructed from the germline J gene. The chain couples TRBV15 to TRBJ2-7; D is perhaps TRBD1 or TRBD2 (5 bases each). Trimming took off 2 bases at V and 7 bases at J, with 9 bases between the two ends. Germline values: CDR1 SGHND, CDR2 FRSKSL. This CDR3 comprises 12 residues. This CDR3 reads CASSLIRGEQYF. The part of the CDR3 DNA that was read is TGTGCCAGCAGTTTAATACGGGGGGAACAGTAC.

On this clone itself: Gene names refer to mouse genes. The read gets to within 1 residue of the CDR3 end, and the germline J gene fills in the rest. V gene TRBV23 combines with J gene TRBJ1-4. The CDR3 covers 14 residues. Looked up from germline, CDR1 is KGHTA and CDR2 is FQNQQP. Incomplete CDR3 DNA: TGCTCCAGCAGTCAATCGACGGGCAACGAAAGATTATTT. Translated: CSSSQSTGNERLF. The complete CDR3 reads CSSSQSTGNERLFF.

Of note for this clone: The genes are named according to mouse. Read sequence stops 1 residue before the CDR3 end, and the germline J gene provides the missing end. The rearrangement uses TRBV26 and TRBJ1-2, with a weak D call TRBD1 (6 bases). Germline CDR1 is KGHPV and CDR2 is FQNQEV (reference sequence). CDR3 size: 14 residues. V gave up 2 bases and J gave up 4 bases, with 11 bases separating them. This CDR3 reads CASSLGGAASDYTF. Partial CDR3 DNA: TGTGCCAGCAGTCTGGGGGGGGCGGCCTCCGACTACACC. Filled out from reference TRBV26 and TRBJ1-2, the complete variable domain reads NSKVIQTPRYLVKGQGQKAKMRCIPEKGHPVVFWYQQNKNNEFKFLINFQNQEVLQQIDMTEKRFSAECPSNSPCSLEIQSSEAGDSALYLCASSLGGAASDYTFGSGTRLLVI.

This clone was counted between two and nine times. All gene names here are mouse names. The read ends 1 residue early relative to the CDR3; the germline J gene fills the gap. V and J are TRBV26 and TRBJ1-6; D might be TRBD1 (5 bases). TRBJ1-6 is an ORF for which the function is uncertain. V lost 0 bases and J lost 6, with 9 bases in between. CDR1 KGHPV and CDR2 FQNQEV come from the germline V gene (reference sequence). The CDR3 sequence is 15 residues long. The CDR3 loop is CASSLSGASNSPLYF. CDR3 DNA, as far as it was read: TGTGCCAGCAGTCTGTCAGGGGCCTCTAATTCGCCCCTCTAC.

A note on this clone: Mouse gene names and germline throughout. The read finishes 1 residue shy of the CDR3 end, and the germline J gene is used to complete it. The J gene is TRBJ2-4, the V gene TRBV12-2; D is uncertain. Trimming stripped 0 bases from V and 0 bases from J, with 9 bases between. Germline V gene data show CDR1 as SGHLS and CDR2 as HYDKME. The CDR3 length is 15 residues. The DNA read from the CDR3 is TGTGCCAGCTCTCTCGAGAGAAATAGTCAAAACACCTTGTAC. Amino acids: CASSLERNSQNTLY. In full, the CDR3 reads CASSLERNSQNTLYF.

With regard to this clone: All gene names here are mouse names. Sequencing ends 1 residue short of the CDR3 end; the germline J gene provides the rest. Other nucleotide sequences in the sample specify the same CDR3. The rearrangement uses TRBV26 and TRBJ1-2; D gene uncertain. Germline assignment: CDR1 KGHPV and CDR2 FQNQEV (reference sequence). The CDR3 sequence is 13 residues long. Trimming pared 4 bases from V and 0 bases from J, leaving 6 bases between. Incomplete CDR3 DNA: TGTGCCAGCAGTCCGCAGGCAAACTCCGACTACACC. Translation gives CASSPQANSDYT. The whole CDR3 sequence reads CASSPQANSDYTF.

This clone was counted between two and nine times. All gene names here are mouse names. With the read ending 1 residue before the CDR3 end, the germline J gene is used to fill in that end. The gene calls are TRBV5 and TRBJ2-5; no definite D call. The germline CDR1 and CDR2 sequences are LGHNA and YNLKQL (reference sequence). Trimming left V 0 bases short and J 0 bases short, with 7 bases between. The CDR3 spans 15 residues. CDR3 DNA, as far as it was read: TGTGCCAGCAGCCAAGATAACCTTAACCAAGACACCCAGTAC. This translates into CASSQDNLNQDTQY. In full, the CDR3 reads CASSQDNLNQDTQYF.

Comments on this clone: Gene labels here are mouse ones. Coverage ceases 1 residue before the CDR3 finishes, and the germline J gene fills in the end. V gene TRBV14 combines with J gene TRBJ2-5; D might be TRBD1 (5 bases). CDR1 is SGHDT and CDR2 is FRDEAV in the germline V gene. Trimming stripped 4 bases from V and 0 bases from J, with 6 bases between. The CDR3 totals 13 residues. Incomplete CDR3 DNA: TGTGCCAGCAGTCGACAGAACCAAGACACCCAGTAC. Its translation: CASSRQNQDTQY. The entire CDR3 sequence reads CASSRQNQDTQYF.

Concerning this clone: The listed genes are named as in mouse. The read comes to an end 1 residue before the CDR3 does, leaving the germline J gene to fill in the end. The J gene is TRBJ1-1, the V gene TRBV16; D ambiguous. V lost 1 base and J 6 bases, leaving 12 bases between the germline ends. The CDR3 length is 14 residues. Germline-derived CDR1 and CDR2 are SGHSA and FRNQAP. CDR3: CASSLAPPGAEVFF. The CDR3 bases that were read are TGTGCAAGCAGCTTAGCGCCCCCGGGCGCAGAAGTCTTC.

Note on this clone: Gene names and germline match the mouse. The CDR3 is cut off 1 residue early in the read; its end comes from the germline J gene. The chain combines TRBV19 with TRBJ2-7; TRBD2 matches 12 bases. Germline V gene sequence: CDR1 FNHDT, CDR2 SITEND (reference sequence). The CDR3 sequence is 13 residues long. Trimming at V came to 4 bases and at J to 7 bases, leaving 3 bases not matched to a gene. CDR3 sequence reads: CASSRDWGVEQYF. The CDR3 DNA, read in part, is TGTGCCAGCAGTCGGGACTGGGGGGTGGAACAGTAC.

About this clone: Genes and germline are mouse. The CDR3 protein is CTCRGTGDTQYF. Incomplete CDR3 DNA: TGCACCTGCAGGGGGACAGGGGACACCCAGTAC. The chain recombines TRBV1 with TRBJ2-5; TRBD1 matches at 9 bases. The read halts 1 residue ahead of the CDR3 end, with the missing end drawn from the germline J gene. Trimming took 6 bases from V and 6 from J; bases not matched to a gene: 1. The CDR3 has 12 amino acids. In germline, CDR1 is NSQYPW, CDR2 LRSPGD (reference sequence). Full variable domain (rest looked up from reference TRBV1 and TRBJ2-5): VTLLEQNPRWRLVPRGQAVNLRCILKNSQYPWMSWYQQDLQKQLQWLFTLRSPGDKEVKSLPGADYLATRVTDTELRLQVANMSQGRTLYCTCRGTGDTQYFGPGTRLLVL.

Note on this clone: Genes and germline come from the mouse. Incomplete CDR3 DNA: TGTGCCAGCACCTCGTTGGGCTCTAGTGCAGAAACGCTGTAT. Amino acid sequence: CASTSLGSSAETLY. The full CDR3 reads CASTSLGSSAETLYF. The V and J genes are TRBV24 and TRBJ2-3; D ambiguous. The read gets to within 1 residue of the CDR3 end, and the germline J gene fills in the rest. Germline V gives CDR1 KGHTA, CDR2 FRNEEI. CDR3 length: 15 amino acids. V shed 7 bases and J shed 0 bases, with 14 bases lying between them.

As for this clone: The gene names given are mouse names. The read terminates 1 residue before the CDR3 end, so the remaining end is supplied by the germline J gene. The rearrangement links TRBV13-3 to TRBJ2-5; 7 bases agree with TRBD1. The V gene end was trimmed by 4 bases and the J gene end by 6 bases; junction bases not matched to a gene: 5. The length of the CDR3 is 13 residues. The germline gives CDR1 NNHDY, CDR2 SYVADS. CDR3 DNA, as far as it was read: TGTGCCAGCAGTACTGACAGGGTCGACACCCAGTAC. Residues: CASSTDRVDTQY. The full CDR3 is CASSTDRVDTQYF. Using reference TRBV13-3 and TRBJ2-5 for the parts outside the CDR3, the full variable domain is EAAVTQSPRSKVAVTGGKVTLSCHQTNNHDYMYWYRQDTGHGLRLIHYSYVADSTEKGDIPDGYKASRPSQENFSLILELASLSQTAVYFCASSTDRVDTQYFGPGTRLLVL.

A word on this clone: Gene names denote mouse genes. The read comes to an end 1 residue before the CDR3 does, leaving the germline J gene to fill in the end. The V call is TRBV5, the J call TRBJ2-7; TRBD2 might be the D (6 bases). With 4 bases removed from V and 4 bases from J, the gap between germline ends came to 8 bases. The CDR3 is 12 residues long. Germline CDR1 LGHNA, CDR2 YNLKQL (reference sequence). CDR3 loop: CASSPTGYEQYF. The part of the CDR3 DNA that was read is TGTGCCAGCAGCCCCACTGGGTATGAACAGTAC.

This clone was seen more than once but under ten times. Gene names are mouse gene names. CDR3 DNA, as far as it was read: TGTGCCAGCAGCTTAGGGGGAGAAGTCTTC. Its translation: CASSLGGEVF. The full-length CDR3 reads as CASSLGGEVFF. J is TRBJ1-1 and V is TRBV3, with unresolved D. The read terminates 1 residue ahead of where the CDR3 ends, so the germline J gene completes it. CDR1 is SNHLY, CDR2 FYNGKV, per germline (reference sequence). The CDR3 is 11 residues long. V shed 1 base and J shed 7 bases, with 4 bases lying between them.

By its share, this clone is large. Gene names are mouse gene names. Sequencing ends 1 residue short of the CDR3 end; the germline J gene provides the rest. This chain links TRBV3 with TRBJ1-2; D uncertain. Germline V gene lookup returns CDR1 SNHLY and CDR2 FYNGKV (reference sequence). V was cut by 1 base and J by 0 bases, with 6 bases left in between. The CDR3 runs 14 residues. The DNA read from the CDR3 is TGTGCCAGCAGCTTAGGCAGGCCAAACTCCGACTACACC. Translating it yields CASSLGRPNSDYT. The full CDR3 protein reads CASSLGRPNSDYTF.

This clone was seen only a few times. Here the gene names and germline are mouse. This chain's CDR3 is CTCRPGQGASDYTF. CDR3 DNA, as far as it was read: TGCACCTGCAGACCGGGACAGGGGGCCTCCGACTACACC. The chain joins TRBV1 to TRBJ1-2; 12 nucleotides line up with TRBD1. The read ends 1 residue shy of where the CDR3 ends; the end is completed using the germline J gene. The CDR3 loop spans 14 amino acids. Germline lookup yields CDR1 NSQYPW and CDR2 LRSPGD (reference sequence). The J segment lost 4 bases and the V segment lost 6 bases, leaving 3 bases of the junction unmatched. Looking up the rest from reference TRBV1 and TRBJ1-2 gives the full variable domain: VTLLEQNPRWRLVPRGQAVNLRCILKNSQYPWMSWYQQDLQKQLQWLFTLRSPGDKEVKSLPGADYLATRVTDTELRLQVANMSQGRTLYCTCRPGQGASDYTFGSGTRLLVI.

This clone was counted between two and nine times. Gene names follow the mouse nomenclature. The CDR3 end falls 1 residue outside the read, so it is completed with the germline J gene. The gene calls are TRBV20 and TRBJ2-1, with TRBD2 matching 8 bases. The germline CDR1 and CDR2 sequences are GFQATS and STVNSAI. CDR3 size: 14 residues. The ends lost 5 bases at V and 7 bases at J; junction bases unmatched: 10. The DNA read from the CDR3 is TGTGGTGCTCGGAGGGGGGGCCACTTGGCTGAGCAGTTC. As protein: CGARRGGHLAEQF. The whole CDR3 protein is CGARRGGHLAEQFF.

This clone is judged large (0.1 to 1%). Gene names refer to mouse genes. The missing CDR3 end, 1 residue past where the read stops, is filled in from the germline J gene. The chain carries TRBV12-1 and TRBJ2-7; 14 bases are a match to TRBD2. The V gene's germline CDR1 is SGHSN and CDR2 HYEKVE. The length of the CDR3 is 15 residues. J lost 6 bases, V lost 0 bases, and 3 bases had no gene match. The CDR3: CASSLRDWGGFEQYF. CDR3 DNA (partial): TGTGCCAGCTCTCTCAGGGACTGGGGGGGCTTTGAACAGTAC.

This clone is termed large. Gene names follow the mouse nomenclature. Sequencing ends 1 residue short of the CDR3 end; the germline J gene provides the rest. The V call is TRBV26, the J call TRBJ2-7; D might be TRBD2 (6 bases). V lost 5 bases and J 4 bases, leaving 9 bases between the germline ends. This CDR3 region has 12 residues. The germline V gene has CDR1 KGHPV and CDR2 FQNQEV (reference sequence). CDR3 protein: CASSKLGYEQYF. The covered CDR3 bases are TGTGCCAGCAGTAAACTGGGATATGAACAGTAC.